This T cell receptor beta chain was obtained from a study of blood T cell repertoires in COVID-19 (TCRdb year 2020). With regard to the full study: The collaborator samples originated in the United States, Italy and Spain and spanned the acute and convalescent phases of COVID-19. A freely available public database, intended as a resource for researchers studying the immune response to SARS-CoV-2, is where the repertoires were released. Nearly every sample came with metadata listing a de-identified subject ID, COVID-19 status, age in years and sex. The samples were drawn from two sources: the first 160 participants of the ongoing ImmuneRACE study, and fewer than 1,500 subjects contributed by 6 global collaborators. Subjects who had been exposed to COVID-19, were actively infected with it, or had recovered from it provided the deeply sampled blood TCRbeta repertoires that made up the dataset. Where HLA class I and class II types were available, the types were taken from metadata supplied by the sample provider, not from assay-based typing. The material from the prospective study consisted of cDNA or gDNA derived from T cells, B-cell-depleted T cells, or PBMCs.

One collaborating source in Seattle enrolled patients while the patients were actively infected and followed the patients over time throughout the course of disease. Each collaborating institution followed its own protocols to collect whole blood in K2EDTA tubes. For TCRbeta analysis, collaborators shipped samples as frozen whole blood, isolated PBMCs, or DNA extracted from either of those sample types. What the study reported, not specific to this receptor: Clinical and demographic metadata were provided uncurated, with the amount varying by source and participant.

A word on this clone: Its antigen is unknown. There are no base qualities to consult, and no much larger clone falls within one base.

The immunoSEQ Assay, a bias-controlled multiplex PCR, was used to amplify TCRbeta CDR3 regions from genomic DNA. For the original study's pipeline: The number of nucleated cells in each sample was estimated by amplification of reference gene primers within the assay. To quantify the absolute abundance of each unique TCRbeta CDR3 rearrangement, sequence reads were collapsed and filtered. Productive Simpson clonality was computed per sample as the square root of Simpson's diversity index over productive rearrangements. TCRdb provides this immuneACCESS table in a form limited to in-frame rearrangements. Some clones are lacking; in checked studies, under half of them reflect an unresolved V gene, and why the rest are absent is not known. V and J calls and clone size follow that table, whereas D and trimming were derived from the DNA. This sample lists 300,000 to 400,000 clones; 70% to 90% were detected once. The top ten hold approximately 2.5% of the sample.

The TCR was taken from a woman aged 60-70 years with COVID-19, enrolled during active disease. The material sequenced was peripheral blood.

The nucleotide sequence is TGTGCCAGCAGTCCTCAGACTACCGCTGGAAACACCATATATTTT. Translation gives CASSPQTTAGNTIYF. Recombination connected TRBV9 to TRBJ1-3; there is no confident call for the D gene. Spanning cysteine to phenylalanine, the CDR3 consists of 15 amino acids. Only the CDR3 DNA is retained, 45 bases long and in frame from the first base. Trimming removed 5 bases from V and 2 bases from J, leaving 14 bases between the germline ends. The germline V gene gives CDR1 as SGDLS and CDR2 as YYNGEE. Here the CDR3 is joined to the reference TRBV9 and TRBJ1-3 genes, and the full variable domain is: DSGVTQTPKHLITATGQRVTLRCSPRSGDLSVYWYQQSLDQGLQFLIQYYNGEERAKGNILERFSAQQFPDLHSELNLSSLELGDSALYFCASSPQTTAGNTIYFGEGSWLTVV.